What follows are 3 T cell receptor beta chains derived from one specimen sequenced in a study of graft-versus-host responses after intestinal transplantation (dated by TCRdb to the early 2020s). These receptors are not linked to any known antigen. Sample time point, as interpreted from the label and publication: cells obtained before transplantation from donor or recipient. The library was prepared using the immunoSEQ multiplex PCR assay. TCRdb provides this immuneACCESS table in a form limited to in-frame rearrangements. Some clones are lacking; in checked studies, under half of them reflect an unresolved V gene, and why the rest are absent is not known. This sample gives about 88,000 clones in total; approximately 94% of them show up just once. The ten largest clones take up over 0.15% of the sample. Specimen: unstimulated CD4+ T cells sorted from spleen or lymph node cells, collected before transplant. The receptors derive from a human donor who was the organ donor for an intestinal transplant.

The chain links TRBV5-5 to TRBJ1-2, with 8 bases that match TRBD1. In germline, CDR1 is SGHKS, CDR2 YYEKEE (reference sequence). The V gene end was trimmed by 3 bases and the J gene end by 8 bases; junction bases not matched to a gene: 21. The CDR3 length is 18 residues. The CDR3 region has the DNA TGTGCCAGCAGCTCAAATACCGGGACAGGAATTATCCCCAGAGGCTACACCTTC. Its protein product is CASSSNTGTGIIPRGYTF. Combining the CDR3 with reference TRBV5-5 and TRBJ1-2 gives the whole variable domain DAGVTQSPTHLIKTRGQQVTLRCSPISGHKSVSWYQQVLGQGPQFIFQYYEKEERGRGNFPDRFSARQFPNYSSELNVNALLLGDSALYLCASSSNTGTGIIPRGYTFGSGTRLTVV.

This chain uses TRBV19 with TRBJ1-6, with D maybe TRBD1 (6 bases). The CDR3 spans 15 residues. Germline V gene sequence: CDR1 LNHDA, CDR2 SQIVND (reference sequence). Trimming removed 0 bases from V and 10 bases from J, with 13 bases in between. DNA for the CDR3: TGTGCCAGTAGTATAGAAGGGGGTCCGGGCTCACCCCTCCACTTT. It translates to CASSIEGGPGSPLHF.

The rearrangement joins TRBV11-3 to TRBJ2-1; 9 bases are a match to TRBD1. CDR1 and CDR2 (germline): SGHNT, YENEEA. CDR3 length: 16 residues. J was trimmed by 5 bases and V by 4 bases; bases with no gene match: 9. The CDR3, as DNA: TGTGCCAGCAGCTCGGACGGACAGGGGTACGACAATGAGCAGTTCTTC. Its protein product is CASSSDGQGYDNEQFF. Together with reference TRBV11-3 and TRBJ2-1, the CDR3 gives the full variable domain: EAGVVQSPRYKIIEKKQPVAFWCNPISGHNTLYWYLQNLGQGPELLIRYENEEAVDDSQLPKDRFSAERLKGVDSTLKIQPAELGDSAVYLCASSSDGQGYDNEQFFGPGTRLTVL.